The entry below describes one TCR beta chain. This record belongs to a study of blood T cell repertoires in COVID-19. Trimming removed 5 bases from V and 3 bases from J; junction bases left unmatched: 4. The CDR3 totals 14 residues. The germline CDR1 and CDR2 sequences are SEHNR and FQNEAQ (reference sequence). The table came from immunoSEQ multiplex PCR; TCRdb's copy has only in-frame clones and leaves some out. This sample has 110,000 to 150,000 clones, with roughly 88% found just once. This sequence originates from a woman aged 50 to 65 with acute or convalescent COVID-19. Sample: peripheral blood. The gene calls are TRBV7-9 and TRBJ1-3, with 7 bases that match TRBD1. The CDR3 reads CASSLQGYGNTIYF. CDR3 nucleotide sequence: TGTGCCAGCAGCCTACAGGGGTATGGAAACACCATATATTTT. The entire variable domain, with the rest obtained from reference TRBV7-9 and TRBJ1-3, is as follows: DTGVSQNPRHKITKRGQNVTFRCDPISEHNRLYWYRQTLGQGPEFLTYFQNEAQLEKSRLLSDRFSAERPKGSFSTLEIQRTEQGDSAMYLCASSLQGYGNTIYFGEGSWLTVV.